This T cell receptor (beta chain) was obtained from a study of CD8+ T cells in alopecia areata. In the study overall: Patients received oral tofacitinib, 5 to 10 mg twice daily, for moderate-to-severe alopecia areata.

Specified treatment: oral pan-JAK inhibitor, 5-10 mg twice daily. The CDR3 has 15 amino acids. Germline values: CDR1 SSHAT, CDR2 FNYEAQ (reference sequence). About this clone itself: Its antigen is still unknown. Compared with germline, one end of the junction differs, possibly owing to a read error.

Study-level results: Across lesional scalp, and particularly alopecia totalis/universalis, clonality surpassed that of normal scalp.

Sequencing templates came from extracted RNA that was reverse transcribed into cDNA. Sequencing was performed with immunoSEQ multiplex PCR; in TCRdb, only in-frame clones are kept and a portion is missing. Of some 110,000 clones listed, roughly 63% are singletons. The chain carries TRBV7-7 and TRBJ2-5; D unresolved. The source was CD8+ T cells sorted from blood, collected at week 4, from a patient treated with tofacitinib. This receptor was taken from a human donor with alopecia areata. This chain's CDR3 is CASSRLRLHQETQYF. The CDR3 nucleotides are TGTGCTAGCAGCCGATTGCGCCTCCACCAAGAGACCCAGTACTTC.